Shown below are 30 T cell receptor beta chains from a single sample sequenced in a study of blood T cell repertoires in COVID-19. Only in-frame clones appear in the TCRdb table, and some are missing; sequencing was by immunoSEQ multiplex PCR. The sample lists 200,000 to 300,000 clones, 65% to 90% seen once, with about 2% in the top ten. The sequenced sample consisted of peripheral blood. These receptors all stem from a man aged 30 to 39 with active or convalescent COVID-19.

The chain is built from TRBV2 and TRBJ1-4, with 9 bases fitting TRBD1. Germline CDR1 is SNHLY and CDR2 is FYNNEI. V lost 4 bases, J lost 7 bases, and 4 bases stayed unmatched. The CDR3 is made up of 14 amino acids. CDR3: CASSVGQGGEKLFF. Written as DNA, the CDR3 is TGTGCCAGCAGTGTGGGACAGGGAGGTGAAAAACTGTTTTTT.

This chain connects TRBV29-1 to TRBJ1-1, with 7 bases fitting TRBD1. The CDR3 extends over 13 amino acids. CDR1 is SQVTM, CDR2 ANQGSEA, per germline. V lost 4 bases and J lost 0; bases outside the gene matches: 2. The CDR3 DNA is TGCAGCGTTGGGGACAGCCTGAACACTGAAGCTTTCTTT. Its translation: CSVGDSLNTEAFF.

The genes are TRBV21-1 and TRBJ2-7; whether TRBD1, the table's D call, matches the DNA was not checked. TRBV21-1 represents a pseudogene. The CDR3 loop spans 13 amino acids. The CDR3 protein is CASSKARQGEQYF. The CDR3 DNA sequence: TGTGCCAGCAGCAAAGCACGACAGGGCGAGCAGTACTTC.

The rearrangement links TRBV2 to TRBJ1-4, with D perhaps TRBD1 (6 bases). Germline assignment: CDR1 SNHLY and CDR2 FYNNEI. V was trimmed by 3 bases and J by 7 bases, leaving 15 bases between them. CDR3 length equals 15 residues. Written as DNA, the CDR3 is TGTGCCAGCAGTGACGAACAGGGCGGAGGTGAAAAACTGTTTTTT. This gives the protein CASSDEQGGGEKLFF. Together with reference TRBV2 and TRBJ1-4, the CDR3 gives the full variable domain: EPEVTQTPSHQVTQMGQEVILRCVPISNHLYFYWYRQILGQKVEFLVSFYNNEISEKSEIFDDQFSVERPDGSNFTLKIRSTKLEDSAMYFCASSDEQGGGEKLFFGSGTQLSVL.

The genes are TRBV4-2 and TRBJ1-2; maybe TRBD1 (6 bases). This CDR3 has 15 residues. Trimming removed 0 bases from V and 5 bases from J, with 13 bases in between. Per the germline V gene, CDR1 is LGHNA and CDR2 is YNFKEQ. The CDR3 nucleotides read TGTGCCAGCAGCCAAGAGGTCGGACAGTTATATGGCTACACCTTC. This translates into CASSQEVGQLYGYTF.

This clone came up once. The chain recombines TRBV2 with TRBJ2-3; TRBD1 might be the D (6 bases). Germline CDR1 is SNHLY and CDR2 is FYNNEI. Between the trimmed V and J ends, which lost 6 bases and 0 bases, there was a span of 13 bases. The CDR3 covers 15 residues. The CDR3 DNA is TGTGCCAGCAGAGGCACAGGGCTCAGCACAGATACGCAGTATTTT. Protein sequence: CASRGTGLSTDTQYF. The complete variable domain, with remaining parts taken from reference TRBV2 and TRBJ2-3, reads EPEVTQTPSHQVTQMGQEVILRCVPISNHLYFYWYRQILGQKVEFLVSFYNNEISEKSEIFDDQFSVERPDGSNFTLKIRSTKLEDSAMYFCASRGTGLSTDTQYFGPGTRLTVL.

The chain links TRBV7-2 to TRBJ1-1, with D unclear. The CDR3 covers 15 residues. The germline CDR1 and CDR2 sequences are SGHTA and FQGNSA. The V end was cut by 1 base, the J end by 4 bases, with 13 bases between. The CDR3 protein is CASSLVADGSTEAFF. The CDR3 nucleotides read TGTGCCAGCAGCTTAGTTGCAGACGGGAGCACTGAAGCTTTCTTT.

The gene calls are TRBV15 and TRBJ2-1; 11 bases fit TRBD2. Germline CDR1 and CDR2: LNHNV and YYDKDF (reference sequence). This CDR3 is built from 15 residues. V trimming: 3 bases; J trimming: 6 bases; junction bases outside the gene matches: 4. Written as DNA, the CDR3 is TGTGCCACCAGCAGGAGACTAGCGGGGCGCAATGAGCAGTTCTTC. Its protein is CATSRRLAGRNEQFF.

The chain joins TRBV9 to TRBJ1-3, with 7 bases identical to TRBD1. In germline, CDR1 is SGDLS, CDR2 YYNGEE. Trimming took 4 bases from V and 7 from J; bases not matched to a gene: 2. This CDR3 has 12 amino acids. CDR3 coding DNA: TGTGCCAGCAGCACACAGGGGAACACCATATATTTT. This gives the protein CASSTQGNTIYF.

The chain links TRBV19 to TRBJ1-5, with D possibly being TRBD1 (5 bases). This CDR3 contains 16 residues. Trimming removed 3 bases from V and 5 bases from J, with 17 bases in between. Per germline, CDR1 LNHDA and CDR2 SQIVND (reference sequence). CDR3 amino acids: CASSISRQGLDQPQHF. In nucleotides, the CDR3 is TGTGCCAGTAGTATTTCGAGGCAGGGCTTGGATCAGCCCCAGCATTTT.

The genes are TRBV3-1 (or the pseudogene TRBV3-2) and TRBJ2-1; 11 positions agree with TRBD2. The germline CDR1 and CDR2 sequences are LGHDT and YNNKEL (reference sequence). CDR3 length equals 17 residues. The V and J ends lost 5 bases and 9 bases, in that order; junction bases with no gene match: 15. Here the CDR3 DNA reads TGTGCCAGCAGCTCTGAAACCACTAGCGGGGGACATCGTGAGCAGTTCTTC. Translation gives CASSSETTSGGHREQFF.

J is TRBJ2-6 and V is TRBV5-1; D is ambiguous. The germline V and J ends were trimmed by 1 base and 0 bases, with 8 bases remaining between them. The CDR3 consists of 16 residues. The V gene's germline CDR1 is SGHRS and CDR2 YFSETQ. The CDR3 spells CASSLYGDSGANVLTF. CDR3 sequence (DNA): TGCGCCAGCAGCTTGTACGGAGACTCTGGGGCCAACGTCCTGACTTTC.

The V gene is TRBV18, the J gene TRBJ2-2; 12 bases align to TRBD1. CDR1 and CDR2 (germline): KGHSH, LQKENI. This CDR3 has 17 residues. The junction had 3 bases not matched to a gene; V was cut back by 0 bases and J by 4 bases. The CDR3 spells CASSPPGQGAFTGELFF. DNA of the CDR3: TGTGCCAGCTCACCACCGGGACAGGGGGCGTTCACCGGGGAGCTGTTTTTT.

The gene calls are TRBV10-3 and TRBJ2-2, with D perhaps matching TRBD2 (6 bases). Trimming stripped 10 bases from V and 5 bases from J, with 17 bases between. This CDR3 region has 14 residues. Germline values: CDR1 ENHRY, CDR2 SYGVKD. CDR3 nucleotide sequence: TGTGCCACCCGGGACGGGGGAACAACCGGGGAGCTGTTTTTT. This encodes CATRDGGTTGELFF.

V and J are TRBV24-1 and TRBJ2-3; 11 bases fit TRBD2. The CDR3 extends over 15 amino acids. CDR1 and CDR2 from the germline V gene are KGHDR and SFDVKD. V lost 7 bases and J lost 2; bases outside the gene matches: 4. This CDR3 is CATSPSGGHTDTQYF. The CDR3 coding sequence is TGTGCCACCAGCCCTAGCGGGGGGCACACAGATACGCAGTATTTT.

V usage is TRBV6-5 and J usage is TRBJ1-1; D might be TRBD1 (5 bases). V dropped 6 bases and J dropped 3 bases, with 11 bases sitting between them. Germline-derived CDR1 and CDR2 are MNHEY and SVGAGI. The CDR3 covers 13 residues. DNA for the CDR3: TGTGCCAGCAGGACTGGGGGGGACACTGAAGCTTTCTTT. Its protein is CASRTGGDTEAFF.

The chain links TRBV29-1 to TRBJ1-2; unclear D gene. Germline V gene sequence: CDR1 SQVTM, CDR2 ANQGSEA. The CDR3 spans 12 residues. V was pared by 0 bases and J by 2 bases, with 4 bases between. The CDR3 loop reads CSVEEENYGYTF. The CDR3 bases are TGCAGCGTTGAAGAAGAGAACTATGGCTACACCTTC.

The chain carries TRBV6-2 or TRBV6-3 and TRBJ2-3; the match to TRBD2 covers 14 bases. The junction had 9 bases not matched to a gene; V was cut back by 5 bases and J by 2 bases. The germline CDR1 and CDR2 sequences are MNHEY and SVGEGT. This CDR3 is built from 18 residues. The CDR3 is CASSLYPGLAGATDTQYF. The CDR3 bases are TGTGCCAGCAGTCTATATCCGGGACTAGCGGGGGCCACAGATACGCAGTATTTT.

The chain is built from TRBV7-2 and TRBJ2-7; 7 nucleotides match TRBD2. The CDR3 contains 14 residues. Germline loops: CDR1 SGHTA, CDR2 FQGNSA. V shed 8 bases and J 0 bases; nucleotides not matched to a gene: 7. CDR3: CASLTSLSSYEQYF. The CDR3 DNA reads TGTGCCAGCTTGACTAGCCTGAGCTCCTACGAGCAGTACTTC.

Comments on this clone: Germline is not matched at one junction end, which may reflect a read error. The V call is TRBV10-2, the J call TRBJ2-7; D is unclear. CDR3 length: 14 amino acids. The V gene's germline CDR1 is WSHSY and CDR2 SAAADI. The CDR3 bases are TGCGCCAGCTGTGAATATGGGCACTCCTACGAGCAGTACTTC. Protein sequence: CASCEYGHSYEQYF.

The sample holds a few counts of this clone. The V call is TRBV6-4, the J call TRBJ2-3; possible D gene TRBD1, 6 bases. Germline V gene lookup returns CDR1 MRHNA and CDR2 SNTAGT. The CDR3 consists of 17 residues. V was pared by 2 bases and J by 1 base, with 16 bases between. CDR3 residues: CASSDPGQSYGTDTQYF. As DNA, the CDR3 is TGTGCCAGCAGTGACCCCGGACAGTCTTACGGCACAGATACGCAGTATTTT.

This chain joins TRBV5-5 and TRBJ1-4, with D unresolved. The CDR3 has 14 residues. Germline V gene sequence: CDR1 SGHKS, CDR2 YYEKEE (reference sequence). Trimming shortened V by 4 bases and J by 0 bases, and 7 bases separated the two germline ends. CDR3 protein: CASSPRATNEKLFF. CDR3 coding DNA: TGTGCCAGCAGCCCGCGGGCAACTAATGAAAAACTGTTTTTT.

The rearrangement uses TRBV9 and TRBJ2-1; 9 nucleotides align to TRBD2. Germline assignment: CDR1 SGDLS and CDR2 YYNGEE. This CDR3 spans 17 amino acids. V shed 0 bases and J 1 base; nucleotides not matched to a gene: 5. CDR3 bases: TGTGCCAGCAGCGTAGATCTTAGCGGGGGTTCCTACAATGAGCAGTTCTTC. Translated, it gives CASSVDLSGGSYNEQFF.

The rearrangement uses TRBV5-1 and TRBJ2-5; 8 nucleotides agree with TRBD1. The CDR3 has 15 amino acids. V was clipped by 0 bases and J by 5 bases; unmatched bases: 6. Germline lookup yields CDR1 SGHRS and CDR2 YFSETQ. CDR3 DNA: TGCGCCAGCAGCTTGGGGGGACAGGTACTGGAGACCCAGTACTTC. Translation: CASSLGGQVLETQYF.

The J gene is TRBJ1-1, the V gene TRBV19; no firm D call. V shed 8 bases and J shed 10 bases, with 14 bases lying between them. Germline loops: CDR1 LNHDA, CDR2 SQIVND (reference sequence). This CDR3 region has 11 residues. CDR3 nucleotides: TGTGCCAGTGGGAGTTCCCTGAGAGCTTTCTTT. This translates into CASGSSLRAFF.

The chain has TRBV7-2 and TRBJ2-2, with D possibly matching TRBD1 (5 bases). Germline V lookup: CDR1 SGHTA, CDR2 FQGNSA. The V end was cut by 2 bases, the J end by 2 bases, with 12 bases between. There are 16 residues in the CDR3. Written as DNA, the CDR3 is TGTGCCAGCAGCTTATCAGGGCCCCGAAACACCGGGGAGCTGTTTTTT. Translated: CASSLSGPRNTGELFF. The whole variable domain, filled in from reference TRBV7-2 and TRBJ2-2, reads GAGVSQSPSNKVTEKGKDVELRCDPISGHTALYWYRQSLGQGLEFLIYFQGNSAPDKSGLPSDRFSAERTGGSVSTLTIQRTQQEDSAVYLCASSLSGPRNTGELFFGEGSRLTVL.

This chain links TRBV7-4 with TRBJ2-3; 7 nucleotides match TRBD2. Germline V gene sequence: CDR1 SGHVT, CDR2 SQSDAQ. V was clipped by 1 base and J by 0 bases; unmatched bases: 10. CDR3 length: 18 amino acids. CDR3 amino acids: CASSLEGPGEGSTDTQYF. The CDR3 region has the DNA TGTGCCAGCAGCTTAGAGGGCCCCGGGGAGGGGAGCACAGATACGCAGTATTTT. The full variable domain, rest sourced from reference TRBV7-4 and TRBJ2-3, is GAGVSQSPRYKVAKRGRDVALRCDSISGHVTLYWYRQTLGQGSEVLTYSQSDAQRDKSGRPSGRFSAERPERSVSTLKIQRTEQGDSAVYLCASSLEGPGEGSTDTQYFGPGTRLTVL.

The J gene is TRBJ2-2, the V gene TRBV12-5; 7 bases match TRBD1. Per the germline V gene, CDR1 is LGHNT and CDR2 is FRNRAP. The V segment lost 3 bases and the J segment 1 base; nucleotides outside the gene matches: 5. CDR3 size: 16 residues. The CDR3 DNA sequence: TGTGCTAGTGGTTTAGCCGGGACAGTGAACACCGGGGAGCTGTTTTTT. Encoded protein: CASGLAGTVNTGELFF.

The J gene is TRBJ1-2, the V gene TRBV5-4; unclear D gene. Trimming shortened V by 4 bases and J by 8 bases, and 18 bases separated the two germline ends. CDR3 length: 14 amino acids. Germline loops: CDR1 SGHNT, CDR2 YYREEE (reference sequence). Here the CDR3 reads CASSHGSRFEGYTF. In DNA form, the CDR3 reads TGTGCCAGCAGCCACGGGAGCAGGTTTGAAGGCTACACCTTC.

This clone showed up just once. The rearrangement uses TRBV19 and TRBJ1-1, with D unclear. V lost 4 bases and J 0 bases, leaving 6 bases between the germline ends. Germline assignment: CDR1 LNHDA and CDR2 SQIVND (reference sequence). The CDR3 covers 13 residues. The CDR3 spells CASSKRVNTEAFF. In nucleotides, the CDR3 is TGTGCCAGTAGTAAGAGGGTGAACACTGAAGCTTTCTTT.